What follows describes a single TCR beta chain. These data originate in a study of shared clonotypes between healthy human individuals. The germline gives CDR1 LNHDA, CDR2 SQIVND (reference sequence). J gave up 3 bases and V 5 bases, and 8 bases lay outside the gene matches. This CDR3 is 16 amino acids long. Using immunoSEQ multiplex PCR, the repertoire was profiled, and TCRdb retains in-frame clones only, with some absent. The sample lists 2.5 million or so clones; about 92% were seen once. This chain links TRBV19 with TRBJ2-1; the match to TRBD1 covers 9 bases. The receptor was derived from a man between 18 and 29 years old in good health. Sequences were obtained from naive CD4+ T cells sorted from blood. Subset meaning: CD45RA+ positively selected. CDR3 in amino acids: CASSGPGQGLYNEQFF. The CDR3 nucleotides read TGTGCCAGTAGTGGACCGGGACAGGGCCTCTACAATGAGCAGTTCTTC.